The next 6 T cell receptor beta chains were all read from a single sample in a study of identical twins. TCRdb recomputed calls from the 5' RACE reads with MiXCR, one row per CDR3 protein. The data contain 750,000 to 950,000 distinct CDR3 sequences, 9% to 15% of them singletons. In addition, the sample was reused for a study of yellow fever vaccine responses in identical twins.

The sample was PBMCs. Receptor source: a woman in her late teens or twenties in good health.

In this sample, this clonotype turned up a few times. The rearrangement uses TRBV7-2 and TRBJ2-3; weak D call: TRBD2 (6 bases). The CDR3 extends over 14 amino acids. CDR1 SGHTA and CDR2 FQGNSA come from the germline V gene. The V end was cut by 3 bases, the J end by 5 bases, with 12 bases between. This chain's CDR3 is CASSFGSSIDTQYF. CDR3 DNA: TGTGCCAGCAGCTTCGGGAGTTCTATAGATACGCAGTATTTT.

The chain recombines TRBV6-5 with TRBJ2-1; 10 bases line up with TRBD1. This CDR3 is built from 16 residues. The V and J ends lost 1 base and 4 bases, in that order; junction bases with no gene match: 4. The germline gives CDR1 MNHEY, CDR2 SVGAGI. CDR3 protein: CASSYLRQGAYNEQFF. The CDR3 nucleotides read TGTGCCAGCAGTTACTTAAGACAGGGGGCGTACAATGAGCAGTTCTTC.

The rearrangement uses TRBV5-1 and TRBJ2-7; 7 nucleotides match TRBD1. CDR3 length: 15 amino acids. V shed 4 bases, J shed 1 base, and the junction held 8 bases outside the gene matches. Germline CDR1 SGHRS, CDR2 YFSETQ. The CDR3 loop is CASSPRARGSYEQYV. The CDR3 coding sequence is TGCGCCAGCAGCCCCCGGGCCAGGGGGTCCTACGAGCAGTACGTC.

This clonotype was recorded a few times. The CDR3 reads CSVEGQGPTSYGYTF. The CDR3 coding sequence is TGCAGCGTTGAAGGACAGGGGCCGACCTCCTATGGCTACACCTTC. The chain couples TRBV29-1 to TRBJ1-2; 8 bases line up with TRBD1. V shed 1 base, J shed 4 bases, and the junction held 8 bases outside the gene matches. CDR3 length: 15 residues. The germline gives CDR1 SQVTM, CDR2 ANQGSEA. The complete variable domain, with remaining parts taken from reference TRBV29-1 and TRBJ1-2, reads SAVISQKPSRDICQRGTSLTIQCQVDSQVTMMFWYRQQPGQSLTLIATANQGSEATYESGFVIDKFPISRPNLTFSTLTVSNMSPEDSSIYLCSVEGQGPTSYGYTFGSGTRLTVV.

The V call is TRBV10-2, the J call TRBJ2-1; a possible D gene is TRBD2 (5 bases). Germline assignment: CDR1 WSHSY and CDR2 SAAADI. Trimming cost V 10 bases and J 4 bases, with 17 bases left between them. CDR3 length: 14 residues. DNA for the CDR3: TGCGCCACCACGGGATGGGCTTTATACAATGAGCAGTTCTTC. As protein: CATTGWALYNEQFF.

This clonotype was detected only a few times. The rearrangement uses TRBV3-1 and TRBJ2-5, with D unclear. The ends were cut back, 2 bases at V and 5 bases at J, with 9 bases in the middle. There are 13 residues in the CDR3. Germline V gives CDR1 LGHDT, CDR2 YNNKEL (reference sequence). In DNA form, the CDR3 reads TGTGCCAGCAGCCAACAAAGTTTGGAGACCCAGTACTTC. It yields the protein CASSQQSLETQYF.